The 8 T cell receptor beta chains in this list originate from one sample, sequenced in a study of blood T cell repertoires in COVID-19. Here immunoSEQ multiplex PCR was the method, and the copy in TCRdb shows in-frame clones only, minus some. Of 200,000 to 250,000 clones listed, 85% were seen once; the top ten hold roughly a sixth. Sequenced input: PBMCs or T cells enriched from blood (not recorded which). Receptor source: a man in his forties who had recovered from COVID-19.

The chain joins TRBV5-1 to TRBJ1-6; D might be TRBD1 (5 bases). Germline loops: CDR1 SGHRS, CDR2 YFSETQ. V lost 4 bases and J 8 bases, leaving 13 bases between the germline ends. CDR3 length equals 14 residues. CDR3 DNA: TGCGCCAGCAGCAGGACAAATGTGGATTCACCCCTCCACTTT. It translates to CASSRTNVDSPLHF.

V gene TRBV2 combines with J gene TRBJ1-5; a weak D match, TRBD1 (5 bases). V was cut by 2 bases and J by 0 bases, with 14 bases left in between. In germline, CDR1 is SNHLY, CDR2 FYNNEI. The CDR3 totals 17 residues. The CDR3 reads CASSESIDRRSNQPQHF. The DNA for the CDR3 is TGTGCCAGCAGTGAAAGTATAGACAGACGTAGCAATCAGCCCCAGCATTTT.

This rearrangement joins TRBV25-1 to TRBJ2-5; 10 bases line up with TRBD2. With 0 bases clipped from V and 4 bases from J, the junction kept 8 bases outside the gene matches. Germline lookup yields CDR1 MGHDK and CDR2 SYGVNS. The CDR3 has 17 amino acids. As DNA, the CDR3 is TGTGCCAGCAGTGAATATATATCTAGCGGGAGTAGAGAGACCCAGTACTTC. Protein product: CASSEYISSGSRETQYF.

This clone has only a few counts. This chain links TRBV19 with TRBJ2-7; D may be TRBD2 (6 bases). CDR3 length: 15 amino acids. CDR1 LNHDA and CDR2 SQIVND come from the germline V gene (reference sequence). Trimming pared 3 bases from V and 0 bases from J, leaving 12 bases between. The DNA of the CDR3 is TGTGCCAGTAGTATCCAGGTCGGGGGCTCCTACGAGCAGTACTTC. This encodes CASSIQVGGSYEQYF.

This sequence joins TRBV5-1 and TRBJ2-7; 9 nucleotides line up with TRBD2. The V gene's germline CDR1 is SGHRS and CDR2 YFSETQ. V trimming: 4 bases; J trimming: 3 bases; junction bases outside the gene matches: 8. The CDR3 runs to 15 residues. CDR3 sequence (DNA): TGCGCCAGCAGCGCGGGGGGGACTAGCAGCTACGAGCAGTACTTC. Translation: CASSAGGTSSYEQYF. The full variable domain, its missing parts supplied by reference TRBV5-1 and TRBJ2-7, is KAGVTQTPRYLIKTRGQQVTLSCSPISGHRSVSWYQQTPGQGLQFLFEYFSETQRNKGNFPGRFSGRQFSNSRSEMNVSTLELGDSALYLCASSAGGTSSYEQYFGPGTRLTVT.

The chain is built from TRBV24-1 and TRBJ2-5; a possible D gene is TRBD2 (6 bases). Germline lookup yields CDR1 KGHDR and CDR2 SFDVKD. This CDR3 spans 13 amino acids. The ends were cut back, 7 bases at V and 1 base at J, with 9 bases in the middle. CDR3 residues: CATSPGLQETQYF. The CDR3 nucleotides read TGTGCCACCAGCCCGGGACTCCAAGAGACCCAGTACTTC.

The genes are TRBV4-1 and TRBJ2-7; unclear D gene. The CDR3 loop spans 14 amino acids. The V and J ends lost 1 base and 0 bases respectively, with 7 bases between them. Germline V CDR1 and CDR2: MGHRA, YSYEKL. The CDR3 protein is CASSQASSSYEQYF. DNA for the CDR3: TGCGCCAGCAGCCAAGCCTCTAGCTCCTACGAGCAGTACTTC.

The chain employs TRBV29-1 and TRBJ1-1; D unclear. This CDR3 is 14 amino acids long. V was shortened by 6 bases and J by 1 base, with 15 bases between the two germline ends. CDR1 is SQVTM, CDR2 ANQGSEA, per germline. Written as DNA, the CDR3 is TGCAGCGTCGCGATCCGGGGTACGAACACTGAAGCTTTCTTT. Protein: CSVAIRGTNTEAFF.